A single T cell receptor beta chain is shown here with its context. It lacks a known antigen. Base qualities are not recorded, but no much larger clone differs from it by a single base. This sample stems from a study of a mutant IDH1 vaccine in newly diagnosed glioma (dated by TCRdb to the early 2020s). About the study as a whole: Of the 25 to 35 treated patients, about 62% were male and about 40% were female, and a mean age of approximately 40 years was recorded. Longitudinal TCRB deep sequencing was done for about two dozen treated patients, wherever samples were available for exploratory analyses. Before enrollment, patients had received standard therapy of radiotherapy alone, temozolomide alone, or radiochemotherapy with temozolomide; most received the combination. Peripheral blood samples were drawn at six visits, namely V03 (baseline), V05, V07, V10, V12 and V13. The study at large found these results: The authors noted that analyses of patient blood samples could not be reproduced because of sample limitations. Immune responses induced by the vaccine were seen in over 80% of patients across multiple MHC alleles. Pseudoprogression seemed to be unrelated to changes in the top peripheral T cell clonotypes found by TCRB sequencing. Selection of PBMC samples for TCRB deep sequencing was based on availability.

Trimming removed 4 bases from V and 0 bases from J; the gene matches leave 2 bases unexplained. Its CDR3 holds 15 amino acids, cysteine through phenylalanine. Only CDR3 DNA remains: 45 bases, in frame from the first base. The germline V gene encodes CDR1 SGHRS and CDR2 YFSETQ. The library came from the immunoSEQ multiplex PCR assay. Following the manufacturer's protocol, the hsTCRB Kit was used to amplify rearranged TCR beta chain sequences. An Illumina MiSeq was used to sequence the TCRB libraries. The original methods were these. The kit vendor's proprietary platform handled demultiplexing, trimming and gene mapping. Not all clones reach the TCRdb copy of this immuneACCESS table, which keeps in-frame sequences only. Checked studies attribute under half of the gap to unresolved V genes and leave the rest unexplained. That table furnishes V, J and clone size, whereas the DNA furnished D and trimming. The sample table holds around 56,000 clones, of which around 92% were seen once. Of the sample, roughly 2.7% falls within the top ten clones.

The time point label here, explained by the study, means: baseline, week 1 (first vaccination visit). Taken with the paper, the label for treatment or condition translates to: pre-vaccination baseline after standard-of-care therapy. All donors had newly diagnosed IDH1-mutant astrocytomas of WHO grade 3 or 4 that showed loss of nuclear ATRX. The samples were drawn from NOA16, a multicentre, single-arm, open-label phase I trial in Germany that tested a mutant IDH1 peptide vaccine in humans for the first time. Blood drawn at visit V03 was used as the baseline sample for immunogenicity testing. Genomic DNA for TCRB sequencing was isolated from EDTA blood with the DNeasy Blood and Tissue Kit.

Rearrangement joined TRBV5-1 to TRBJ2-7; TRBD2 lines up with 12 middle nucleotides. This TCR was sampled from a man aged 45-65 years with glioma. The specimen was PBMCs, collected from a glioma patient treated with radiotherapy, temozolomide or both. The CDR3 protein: CASSRLAGVSYEQYF. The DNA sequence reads TGCGCCAGCAGCCGACTAGCGGGAGTCTCCTACGAGCAGTACTTC.